The clone carrying this TCR beta chain was counted once. Its matching antigen is unknown. Per germline, CDR1 MNHNS and CDR2 SASEGT. Trimming cost V 3 bases and J 7 bases, with 10 bases left between them. The CDR3 length is 12 residues. This specimen belongs to a study of cytotoxic CD8 clonotypes in ibrutinib-treated CLL. As for the study in general: Timing of response sample collection was a median around eleven months after treatment start, with a range of 6 to 36. Study findings and constraints: Treatment left the uncommon public clonotypes either contracted or stable in frequency. Clonality at baseline surpassed age-matched healthy donors and tracked circulating CD8+ T-cell counts. Sustained-remission and progressing patients had unequal sampling times.

Sequenced by immunoSEQ multiplex PCR; TCRdb stores in-frame clones only, minus some. The sample shows about 63,000 clones, around 52% of them seen only once. The receptor's source is a human donor with chronic lymphocytic leukemia. The rearrangement uses TRBV6-1 and TRBJ2-7; D might be TRBD2 (6 bases). Here the sequenced sample was PBMCs, taken after 12 months of ibrutinib treatment. The CDR3 DNA sequence: TGTGCCAGCAGTGAGGCGGGACGAGAGCAGTACGTC. Protein: CASSEAGREQYV.